A single sample is the source of the 24 T cell receptor beta chains below, sequenced in a study of CD8 T cells in ankylosing spondylitis. MiXCR, run by TCRdb on the 5' RACE reads, gives a single entry per CDR3 protein. Of some 37,000 distinct CDR3 sequences listed, 8% to 13% are singletons. The material sequenced was synovial fluid, either unsorted or a sorted T cell fraction (not recorded which). The receptors were gathered from a male donor with ankylosing spondylitis.

Many counts were recorded for this clonotype. The chain recombines TRBV12-3 or TRBV12-4 with TRBJ1-5, with D possibly TRBD1 on 5 matching bases. CDR3 size: 12 residues. Deletions cut 3 bases from V and 7 bases from J, with 7 bases between. CDR3: CASSFQGQPQHF. In nucleotides, the CDR3 is TGTGCCAGCAGTTTTCAGGGACAGCCCCAGCATTTT.

The rearrangement uses TRBV5-1 and TRBJ1-2, with 9 bases lining up with TRBD1. CDR1 is SGHRS, CDR2 YFSETQ, per germline. J was trimmed by 4 bases and V by 0 bases; bases with no gene match: 4. The CDR3 is made up of 15 amino acids. CDR3 region: CASSLAPGQGYGYTF. The DNA of the CDR3 is TGCGCCAGCAGCTTGGCCCCGGGACAGGGCTATGGCTACACCTTC.

This clonotype was recorded at least ten times. The V gene is TRBV28, the J gene TRBJ1-1; perhaps TRBD1 as D (6 bases). The V gene lost 10 bases and the J gene lost 0 bases, with 12 bases spanning the gap. Per the germline V gene, CDR1 is MDHEN and CDR2 is SYDVKM. The CDR3 is 13 amino acids. CDR3 protein: CATSDRMNTEAFF. DNA for the CDR3: TGTGCCACCTCAGACAGGATGAACACTGAAGCTTTCTTT.

The table lists this clonotype with many counts. This chain joins TRBV21-1 and TRBJ2-7; TRBD2 is the table's D call and was not checked against the DNA. TRBV21-1 is a recognized pseudogene. The CDR3 has 14 amino acids. The CDR3 DNA reads TGTGCCAGCAGCTCAAGGGGGACTAGGGGCGAGCAGTACTTC. Protein sequence: CASSSRGTRGEQYF.

The genes are TRBV5-1 and TRBJ2-3, with 9 positions matching TRBD2. Germline CDR1 reads SGHRS; CDR2 reads YFSETQ. V lost 4 bases and J lost 4; bases outside the gene matches: 7. There are 15 residues in the CDR3. The CDR3, as DNA: TGCGCCAGCAGCCCTCCGGGACTAGCCCCAGATACGCAGTATTTT. Protein sequence: CASSPPGLAPDTQYF.

This clonotype was counted at least ten times. This chain connects TRBV29-1 to TRBJ2-7; 8 bases line up with TRBD1. Unmatched junction bases numbered 9, after V lost 6 bases and J lost 5 bases. Germline lookup yields CDR1 SQVTM and CDR2 ANQGSEA. The CDR3 is 13 amino acids. CDR3 amino acids: CSVRTGQGHEQYF. For the CDR3, the DNA is TGCAGCGTCCGGACAGGGCAGGGCCACGAGCAGTACTTC.

This clonotype was counted only a few times. V gene TRBV20-1 combines with J gene TRBJ2-7, with 7 positions matching TRBD1. Germline-derived CDR1 and CDR2 are DFQATT and SNEGSKA (reference sequence). Trimming at V came to 5 bases and at J to 2 bases, leaving 9 bases not matched to a gene. This CDR3 region has 14 residues. Written as DNA, the CDR3 is TGCAGTGCTGTATCCGGGACAGACACCTACGAGCAGTACTTC. It specifies CSAVSGTDTYEQYF.

This clonotype was picked up many times. This chain connects TRBV12-3 or TRBV12-4 to TRBJ2-7; D not resolved. The germline V and J ends were trimmed by 0 bases and 2 bases, with 14 bases remaining between them. There are 16 residues in the CDR3. This chain's CDR3 is CASSLALISSPYEQYF. In nucleotides, the CDR3 is TGTGCCAGCAGTTTAGCGCTGATAAGTTCCCCCTACGAGCAGTACTTC.

This clonotype was observed a handful of times. This rearrangement joins TRBV6-2 or TRBV6-3 to TRBJ2-6, with 12 bases aligning to TRBD1. The CDR3 runs 17 residues. The J segment lost 0 bases and the V segment lost 8 bases, leaving 5 bases of the junction unmatched. Germline assignment: CDR1 MNHEY and CDR2 SVGEGT. Here the CDR3 reads CASAGTGGLSGANVLTF. CDR3 bases: TGTGCCAGCGCCGGGACAGGGGGCCTCTCTGGGGCCAACGTCCTGACTTTC.

This clonotype was counted ten times or more. J is TRBJ2-1 and V is TRBV6-1; no reliable D call. The CDR3 is made up of 15 amino acids. Germline-derived CDR1 and CDR2 are MNHNS and SASEGT. Trimming shortened V by 6 bases and J by 7 bases, and 19 bases separated the two germline ends. CDR3 residues: CASRPDTPKGNEQFF. Written as DNA, the CDR3 is TGTGCCAGCAGACCCGACACACCCAAAGGGAATGAGCAGTTCTTC.

The chain combines TRBV6-5 with TRBJ1-4; maybe TRBD1 (5 bases). This CDR3 contains 13 residues. Germline CDR1 MNHEY, CDR2 SVGAGI. V lost 0 bases to trimming and J lost 12 bases, with 11 bases between them. The chain's CDR3 is CASSYSQGRQLFF. CDR3 bases: TGTGCCAGCAGTTACTCGCAGGGCCGTCAACTGTTTTTT.

The V gene is TRBV28, the J gene TRBJ1-3, with 9 bases lining up with TRBD1. J lost 3 bases, V lost 0 bases, and 3 bases had no gene match. Germline lookup yields CDR1 MDHEN and CDR2 SYDVKM. The CDR3 totals 16 residues. In DNA, the CDR3 is TGTGCCAGCAGTTTATGGGACAGGGGAAGTGGAAACACCATATATTTT. This sequence encodes CASSLWDRGSGNTIYF. The whole variable domain, remainder taken from reference TRBV28 and TRBJ1-3, is DVKVTQSSRYLVKRTGEKVFLECVQDMDHENMFWYRQDPGLGLRLIYFSYDVKMKEKGDIPEGYSVSREKKERFSLILESASTNQTSMYLCASSLWDRGSGNTIYFGEGSWLTVV.

This clonotype was detected a few times. The V call is TRBV5-1, the J call TRBJ2-3; TRBD2 might be the D (6 bases). V was cut by 7 bases and J by 1 base, with 16 bases left in between. Germline CDR1 SGHRS, CDR2 YFSETQ. CDR3 size: 15 residues. CDR3 loop: CASLAEGYGTDTQYF. The CDR3 region has the DNA TGCGCCAGCCTCGCGGAGGGCTATGGCACAGATACGCAGTATTTT.

The J gene is TRBJ2-1, the V gene TRBV9, with D possibly matching TRBD1 (6 bases). The germline CDR1 and CDR2 sequences are SGDLS and YYNGEE. With 3 bases removed from V and 7 bases from J, the gap between germline ends came to 11 bases. The CDR3 is made up of 13 amino acids. As DNA, the CDR3 is TGTGCCAGCAGCGCGCCCAGGGGTAATGAGCAGTTCTTC. It is translated as CASSAPRGNEQFF.

The sample holds a few counts of this clonotype. The chain combines TRBV3-1 with TRBJ2-2; 12 bases map to TRBD2. The V gene end was trimmed by 6 bases and the J gene end by 3 bases; junction bases not matched to a gene: 5. The CDR3 contains 16 residues. CDR1 is LGHDT, CDR2 YNNKEL, per germline (reference sequence). The CDR3 spells CASRVTSGRDTGELFF. The CDR3 DNA sequence: TGTGCCAGCAGGGTGACTAGCGGGAGAGACACCGGGGAGCTGTTTTTT. Looking up the rest from reference TRBV3-1 and TRBJ2-2 gives the full variable domain: DTAVSQTPKYLVTQMGNDKSIKCEQNLGHDTMYWYKQDSKKFLKIMFSYNNKELIINETVPNRFSPKSPDKAHLNLHINSLELGDSAVYFCASRVTSGRDTGELFFGEGSRLTVL.

This clonotype was seen at least ten times. The chain carries TRBV15 and TRBJ1-1; a possible D gene is TRBD1 (6 bases). This CDR3 is built from 15 residues. V was clipped by 1 base and J by 6 bases, with 15 bases between them. Germline lookup yields CDR1 LNHNV and CDR2 YYDKDF (reference sequence). The CDR3 bases are TGTGCCACCAGCAGAGTCATGATACAGGGCGCTGAAGCTTTCTTT. Translation gives CATSRVMIQGAEAFF.

In this sample, this clonotype turned up a few times. The DNA is left out, because the CDR3 cannot be placed on it with certainty; the CDR3 is given as TCRdb lists it. This rearrangement joins TRBV15 to TRBJ2-3; the table names TRBD2, a call not compared with the DNA. The V gene's germline CDR1 is LNHNV and CDR2 YYDKDF (reference sequence). Including both end residues, the CDR3 is 17 amino acids long. The CDR3 protein is CATSSTSVGRVADTQYF.

This clonotype was seen more than once but under ten times. This sequence joins TRBV20-1 and TRBJ2-3, with no clear D. Looked up from germline, CDR1 is DFQATT and CDR2 is SNEGSKA (reference sequence). V shed 6 bases and J shed 4 bases, with 20 bases lying between them. CDR3 length: 15 residues. The CDR3 DNA reads as TGCAGTGCGAAAACCCTTCACGAGCCCTCAGATACGCAGTATTTT. This translates into CSAKTLHEPSDTQYF.

The table lists this clonotype with many counts. The genes are TRBV11-2 and TRBJ2-7, with unresolved D. Germline CDR1 reads SGHAT; CDR2 reads FQNNGV. This CDR3 is built from 12 residues. The V and J ends lost 1 base and 4 bases respectively, with 5 bases between them. The CDR3 DNA is TGTGCCAGCAGCTTAGTAAAATACGAGCAGTACTTC. Translating gives CASSLVKYEQYF.

This clonotype turned up a few times. This chain uses TRBV19 with TRBJ2-2, with D hard to call. V shed 4 bases and J shed 0 bases, with 12 bases lying between them. Germline values: CDR1 LNHDA, CDR2 SQIVND (reference sequence). The CDR3 is 16 residues long. The CDR3 spells CASSTLGITNTGELFF. The CDR3 region has the DNA TGTGCCAGTAGTACTTTAGGAATCACGAACACCGGGGAGCTGTTTTTT.

This clonotype was detected many times. V and J are TRBV6-4 and TRBJ2-3; either TRBD1 or TRBD2 may fit D (5 bases each). This CDR3 contains 13 residues. Between the trimmed V and J ends, which lost 5 bases and 5 bases, there was a span of 11 bases. Germline V gene data show CDR1 as MRHNA and CDR2 as SNTAGT. CDR3 bases: TGTGCCAGCAGTTGGACTGGGGGAGATACGCAGTATTTT. Protein sequence: CASSWTGGDTQYF.

This clonotype has a handful of counts. The chain links TRBV28 to TRBJ1-6, with a possible D match to TRBD1 (5 bases). Trimming took 3 bases from V and 4 from J, leaving 16 bases between them. CDR1 and CDR2 (germline): MDHEN, SYDVKM. The CDR3 is 17 amino acids. This CDR3 is CASSFGDDEVYNSPLHF. For the CDR3, the DNA is TGTGCCAGCAGTTTCGGGGACGACGAGGTTTATAATTCACCCCTCCACTTT.

This clonotype was detected ten times or more. In nucleotides, the CDR3 is TGTGCCAGCAGCTTAGTTTCAGTCTCTCTTGGCTACACCTTC. Translating it yields CASSLVSVSLGYTF. The chain employs TRBV7-8 and TRBJ1-2; no definite D call. V was shortened by 1 base and J by 7 bases, with 13 bases between the two germline ends. The CDR3 is made up of 14 amino acids. Germline CDR1 is SGHVS and CDR2 is FQNEAQ.

This clonotype was counted many times. The chain joins TRBV28 to TRBJ2-7; 10 nucleotides agree with TRBD2. The ends lost 6 bases at V and 3 bases at J; junction bases unmatched: 8. CDR1 MDHEN and CDR2 SYDVKM come from the germline V gene. The CDR3 is 15 residues long. As DNA, the CDR3 is TGTGCCAGCAGCATTCGGACTAGCGGCCTCTACGAGCAGTACTTC. Its translation is CASSIRTSGLYEQYF.